A single sample is the source of the 3 T cell receptor beta chains below, sequenced in a study of cytomegalovirus exposure and HLA in healthy donors. Sequencing was performed with immunoSEQ multiplex PCR; in TCRdb, only in-frame clones are kept and a portion is missing. The sample records about 120,000 clones, roughly 95% being singletons. Sequenced material: PBMCs. The source is a man aged 18-30 years in good health and CMV-seronegative.

This clone was seen just once. This chain connects TRBV27 to TRBJ1-2, with a possible D match to TRBD1 (6 bases). CDR3 size: 15 residues. CDR1 and CDR2 from the germline V gene are MNHEY and SMNVEV (reference sequence). Trimming pared 5 bases from V and 3 bases from J, leaving 16 bases between. This chain's CDR3 is CASSTTGNPHYGYTF. The CDR3 DNA reads TGTGCCAGCAGTACTACAGGGAATCCCCACTATGGCTACACCTTC.

The chain combines TRBV7-9 with TRBJ2-7, with D unclear. The CDR3 is 12 residues long. Germline V CDR1 and CDR2: SEHNR, FQNEAQ (reference sequence). With 1 base removed from V and 4 bases from J, the gap between germline ends came to 5 bases. CDR3: CASSLGQYEQYF. The CDR3 DNA sequence: TGTGCCAGCAGCTTAGGACAATACGAGCAGTACTTC.

The rearrangement joins TRBV28 to TRBJ2-7; 8 nucleotides align to TRBD2. The CDR3 is 15 residues long. Per the germline V gene, CDR1 is MDHEN and CDR2 is SYDVKM. J was trimmed by 3 bases and V by 5 bases; bases with no gene match: 9. The CDR3 protein is CASSGSGEEDYEQYF. The CDR3 nucleotides read TGTGCCAGCAGTGGTAGCGGGGAGGAGGACTACGAGCAGTACTTC.